This is a list of T cell receptor beta chains from one sample in a study of early T cells in non-severe SARS-CoV-2 infection. TCRdb re-derived calls from the 5' RACE reads in MiXCR, one entry per CDR3 protein. In the table there are around 68,000 distinct CDR3 sequences, around 12% of which are singletons. The material was whole blood, obtained at baseline. These receptors originate from an adult who was a healthcare worker with PCR-confirmed SARS-CoV-2 infection or an uninfected control (not recorded which). CDR3s leave out the opening cysteine and the closing phenylalanine or tryptophan. Each record gives: J gene, V gene, CDR3 protein.

j_call: TRBJ1-1; v_call: TRBV28; cdr3_aa: ASSSGVGVLEAF
j_call: TRBJ2-3; v_call: TRBV7-9; cdr3_aa: ASSLAGATDTQY
j_call: TRBJ2-3; v_call: TRBV10-1; cdr3_aa: ASSESASGSFGTDTQY
j_call: TRBJ2-3; v_call: TRBV4-3; cdr3_aa: ASSSRDTLAQY
j_call: TRBJ1-4; v_call: TRBV20-1; cdr3_aa: SARFTGRNEKLF
j_call: TRBJ2-7; v_call: TRBV9; cdr3_aa: ASSSEGTGTPYEQY
j_call: TRBJ2-1; v_call: TRBV19; cdr3_aa: ASSIFAPTGPYNEQF
j_call: TRBJ2-7; v_call: TRBV10-2; cdr3_aa: ATEGREAEQY
j_call: TRBJ2-5; v_call: TRBV28; cdr3_aa: ASTGGGEERTQY
j_call: TRBJ2-1; v_call: TRBV7-2; cdr3_aa: ASSLGGVGQF
j_call: TRBJ2-2; v_call: TRBV11-2; cdr3_aa: ASSPAGAPGELF
j_call: TRBJ2-7; v_call: TRBV6-5; cdr3_aa: ASSYSGGDSYEQY
j_call: TRBJ2-7; v_call: TRBV10-3; cdr3_aa: AISEGQTSRYEQY
j_call: TRBJ2-5; v_call: TRBV6-2/TRBV6-3; cdr3_aa: ASSWILQETQY
j_call: TRBJ2-2; v_call: TRBV28; cdr3_aa: ASSLWANTGELF
j_call: TRBJ2-2; v_call: TRBV6-5; cdr3_aa: ASSYILGGELF
j_call: TRBJ1-4; v_call: TRBV19; cdr3_aa: ATSDRAFPNEKLF
j_call: TRBJ1-1; v_call: TRBV29-1; cdr3_aa: SGLVNTEAF
j_call: TRBJ2-5; v_call: TRBV6-2/TRBV6-3; cdr3_aa: ASVLAGRREETQY
j_call: TRBJ2-1; v_call: TRBV18; cdr3_aa: ASSPTRGYNEQF
j_call: TRBJ2-7; v_call: TRBV12-3/TRBV12-4; cdr3_aa: ASSPDRGHYEQY
j_call: TRBJ2-2; v_call: TRBV24-1; cdr3_aa: ATRGLTNTGELF
j_call: TRBJ2-4; v_call: TRBV12-3/TRBV12-4; cdr3_aa: ASSQPGGGDIQY
j_call: TRBJ2-5; v_call: TRBV18; cdr3_aa: ASSPLRVQETQY
j_call: TRBJ1-1; v_call: TRBV6-2/TRBV6-3; cdr3_aa: ASSYQLGRAEAF
j_call: TRBJ1-5; v_call: TRBV7-9; cdr3_aa: ASSSGPSNQPQH
j_call: TRBJ2-7; v_call: TRBV10-2; cdr3_aa: ASRGLNSYEQY
j_call: TRBJ2-3; v_call: TRBV20-1; cdr3_aa: SAIAGGQDTQY
j_call: TRBJ2-3; v_call: TRBV7-2; cdr3_aa: ASSLVGGESTDTQY
j_call: TRBJ2-3; v_call: TRBV29-1; cdr3_aa: SVEIGGADTQY
j_call: TRBJ2-7; v_call: TRBV18; cdr3_aa: ASSPGFGQDSYEQY
j_call: TRBJ1-6; v_call: TRBV27; cdr3_aa: ASRLKQGYNSPLH
j_call: TRBJ2-3; v_call: TRBV13; cdr3_aa: ASSLMTVDTQY
j_call: TRBJ1-3; v_call: TRBV28; cdr3_aa: ATQGYPSSGNTIY
j_call: TRBJ2-7; v_call: TRBV19; cdr3_aa: ASSINRGKSEQY
j_call: TRBJ2-3; v_call: TRBV7-9; cdr3_aa: ASTPGLTSTDTQY
j_call: TRBJ1-1; v_call: TRBV6-1; cdr3_aa: ASSEMTGNTEAF
j_call: TRBJ2-7; v_call: TRBV12-3/TRBV12-4; cdr3_aa: ASRGDRGRWEQY
j_call: TRBJ2-2; v_call: TRBV7-2; cdr3_aa: ASSLRPQAGELF
j_call: TRBJ1-5; v_call: TRBV10-3; cdr3_aa: AISGGGDQPQH
j_call: TRBJ2-1; v_call: TRBV24-1; cdr3_aa: ATSDHTDRYNEQF
j_call: TRBJ1-5; v_call: TRBV11-2; cdr3_aa: ASSDPPRNQPQH
j_call: TRBJ1-2; v_call: TRBV29-1; cdr3_aa: STVDGTAYGYT